The source of this T cell receptor beta chain is a study of cytomegalovirus exposure and HLA in healthy donors. Study summary: Early released data had about 85 million unique TCRs, all coming from HLA-typed donors.

PCR primers comprised 60 Vbeta and 13 Jbeta primers. This table comes from immunoSEQ multiplex PCR, and its TCRdb copy is limited to in-frame clones, with some not included. Here the sample spans about 94,000 clones, over 65% being singletons. V lost 2 bases and J lost 2, with 14 bases in between. The germline gives CDR1 MGHRA, CDR2 YSYEKL. The length of the CDR3 is 16 residues. In the case of this clone: What it binds is not known.

General study points: In vitro, three CMV-associated chains proved specific for CMV antigens. Common viral pathogens were later found to be apparently linked to several of the most significant clusters.

This clonotype originated in a man aged 25 to 40 in good health and CMV-seronegative. The sequencing input was PBMCs. The chain uses TRBV4-1 and TRBJ2-3; weak D call: TRBD1 (6 bases). This CDR3 is CASSQKQGTNTDTQYF. CDR3 sequence (DNA): TGCGCCAGCAGCCAAAAACAGGGCACGAACACAGATACGCAGTATTTT.